The 17 T cell receptor beta chains reported below all come from one sample, sequenced in a study of post-analysis software for immune sequencing data (dated by TCRdb to between 2014 and 2016). Study-wide conclusions, independent of this receptor: Patients showed significantly higher frequencies than controls for roughly five TRBV segments, among them TRBV5-6, TRBV5-1 and TRBV20-1.

No antigens are known for them. Library preparation used PCR. For sequencing, an Illumina HiSeq 2500 was employed. To reduce PCR and sequencing biases, unique molecular identifiers were built into the TCR beta cDNA libraries. TCRdb trimmed public reads at Q25 via fastp, called clones via MiXCR and kept in-frame beta chains. Entries that share a CDR3 protein sequence are merged under the most common genes and DNA. Within this sample are about 400,000 distinct CDR3 sequences, with less than 35% of them counted one time only. The ten most abundant clones make up roughly an eighth of the sample. Sequencing used blood. All receptors derive from a girl aged 10 to 17 with multiple sclerosis.

Points on this clonotype: At one end the junction does not follow the germline gene, possibly because of a read error. This chain links TRBV2 with TRBJ1-1; D gene ambiguous. Germline values: CDR1 SNHLY, CDR2 FYNNEI. The CDR3 is made up of 20 amino acids. CDR3 nucleotide sequence: TGTGCCAGCAATGAAACGCCCATCCCCTACCAAATGTCAATGAACACTGAAGCTTTCTTT. Encoded protein: CASNETPIPYQMSMNTEAFF.

The chain recombines TRBV4-2 with TRBJ2-3; 12 positions agree with TRBD2. The CDR3 extends over 16 amino acids. Germline values: CDR1 LGHNA, CDR2 YNFKEQ. The J segment lost 2 bases and the V segment lost 1 base, leaving 1 base of the junction unmatched. CDR3 bases: TGTGCCAGCAGCCAAGGACTAGCGGGGGTCACAGATACGCAGTATTTT. It specifies CASSQGLAGVTDTQYF.

CDR3 residues: CASRAGQGTNTNYGYTF. The CDR3 DNA is TGTGCCAGCAGGGCCGGACAGGGGACGAATACTAACTATGGCTACACCTTC. J is TRBJ1-2 and V is TRBV12-3 or TRBV12-4, with 9 nucleotides matching TRBD1. J lost 0 bases, V lost 6 bases, and 11 bases had no gene match. The CDR3 loop spans 17 amino acids.

The CDR3 reads CASRGFNQPQHF. The CDR3 DNA follows: TGTGCCAGCAGGGGTTTCAATCAGCCCCAGCATTTT. The chain recombines TRBV12-3 or TRBV12-4 with TRBJ1-5; D remains unclear. The V gene lost 6 bases and the J gene lost 3 bases, with 6 bases spanning the gap. This CDR3 spans 12 amino acids.

Remarks on this clonotype: Given the absence of the conserved phenylalanine or tryptophan at the CDR3 end, a read error is likely. This sequence joins TRBV6-5 and TRBJ2-1; D is unclear. V gave up 6 bases and J gave up 5 bases, with 11 bases separating them. CDR3 length equals 13 residues. Per germline, CDR1 MNHEY and CDR2 SVGAGI. CDR3 protein: CASSHQGHNEQFV. The CDR3 DNA sequence: TGTGCCAGCAGCCACCAAGGACACAATGAGCAGTTCGTC.

This clonotype came up a few times. The J gene is TRBJ2-1, the V gene TRBV7-2; the D is unclear. The CDR3 spans 14 residues. Germline CDR1 SGHTA, CDR2 FQGNSA. The ends were cut back, 0 bases at V and 10 bases at J, with 13 bases in the middle. In DNA, the CDR3 is TGTGCCAGCAGCTTAGCGTCAGGCTCTGGGGAGCAGTTCTTC. Protein: CASSLASGSGEQFF.

This clonotype was seen a single time. This chain connects TRBV4-1 to TRBJ1-5; TRBD1 might be the D (6 bases). The CDR3 has 15 residues. Germline lookup yields CDR1 MGHRA and CDR2 YSYEKL. The germline V and J ends were trimmed by 1 base and 6 bases, with 13 bases remaining between them. The CDR3 region is CASSQVWGQGQPQHF. As DNA, the CDR3 is TGCGCCAGCAGCCAAGTTTGGGGGCAGGGTCAGCCCCAGCATTTT.

This sequence joins TRBV4-1 and TRBJ1-2; maybe TRBD1 (5 bases). V was pared by 0 bases and J by 2 bases, with 10 bases between. Germline assignment: CDR1 MGHRA and CDR2 YSYEKL. The CDR3 runs to 15 residues. The CDR3, as DNA: TGCGCCAGCAGCCAAGACAGGGATTTGAACTATGGCTACACCTTC. It encodes CASSQDRDLNYGYTF.

This clonotype has a handful of counts. V usage is TRBV12-3 or TRBV12-4 and J usage is TRBJ2-4; 8 bases fit TRBD1. V was pared by 6 bases and J by 1 base, with 5 bases of the junction left unmatched. This CDR3 has 15 amino acids. CDR3 region: CASSQRDRAKNIQYF. The CDR3 DNA reads as TGTGCCAGCAGCCAACGGGACAGGGCCAAAAACATTCAGTACTTC.

This chain joins TRBV7-9 and TRBJ2-4, with unresolved D. The J call is doubtful: the DNA matches TRBJ2-7 better. This CDR3 is 14 amino acids long. From germline, CDR1 is SEHNR and CDR2 FQNEAQ (reference sequence). This chain's CDR3 is CASSFSTPFYEQYF. CDR3 bases: TGTGCCAGCAGCTTTAGCACGCCATTCTACGAGCAGTACTTC.

The chain carries TRBV29-1 and TRBJ2-3; perhaps TRBD1 as D (5 bases). Germline V gene sequence: CDR1 SQVTM, CDR2 ANQGSEA. V gave up 2 bases and J gave up 2 bases, with 11 bases separating them. The CDR3 totals 14 residues. CDR3 bases: TGCAGCGTTGAACCGGCAGGGTCCACAGATACGCAGTATTTT. Translated: CSVEPAGSTDTQYF.

This clonotype has more than one count but fewer than ten. V usage is TRBV20-1 and J usage is TRBJ1-3, with D maybe TRBD1 (5 bases). V lost 1 base to trimming and J lost 2 bases, with 12 bases between them. Germline CDR1 is DFQATT and CDR2 is SNEGSKA (reference sequence). The CDR3 runs 15 residues. Written as DNA, the CDR3 is TGCAGTGCTAGAGTGGAGGAGGGGACTGGAAACACCATATATTTT. Its protein is CSARVEEGTGNTIYF.

The rearrangement joins TRBV18 to TRBJ1-3, with 8 bases matching TRBD1. V lost 1 base to trimming and J lost 4 bases; unmatched junction nucleotides: 9. The germline CDR1 and CDR2 sequences are KGHSH and LQKENI. This CDR3 contains 17 residues. The CDR3 DNA follows: TGTGCCAGCTCACCACAAAGAGGACAGGGCGCGGGAAACACCATATATTTT. Its translation is CASSPQRGQGAGNTIYF.

The rearrangement joins TRBV9 to TRBJ1-2; weak D call: TRBD1 (5 bases). Between the trimmed V and J ends, which lost 0 bases and 7 bases, there was a span of 16 bases. Germline V CDR1 and CDR2: SGDLS, YYNGEE. There are 15 residues in the CDR3. CDR3 in DNA: TGTGCCAGCAGCGTAGGTCGAGGGGCTCTAAGTGGCTACACCTTC. Translated: CASSVGRGALSGYTF.

J is TRBJ2-5 and V is TRBV2; D may be TRBD1 (5 bases). This CDR3 comprises 12 residues. Germline CDR1 is SNHLY and CDR2 is FYNNEI. Trimming shortened V by 0 bases and J by 13 bases, and 12 bases separated the two germline ends. This CDR3 reads CASSEAAGSPYF. In nucleotides, the CDR3 is TGTGCCAGCAGTGAAGCAGCAGGGTCTCCGTACTTC.

The chain carries TRBV7-2 and TRBJ2-3; D could derive from TRBD1 or TRBD2 (5 bases each). The CDR3 sequence is 15 residues long. From germline, CDR1 is SGHTA and CDR2 FQGNSA. V was cut by 1 base and J by 4 bases, with 12 bases left in between. As DNA, the CDR3 is TGTGCCAGCAGCTTAGGGGACGGGGTAGCAGATACGCAGTATTTT. Its translation is CASSLGDGVADTQYF.

The gene calls are TRBV7-2 and TRBJ2-1, with TRBD1 identical over 10 bases. In germline, CDR1 is SGHTA, CDR2 FQGNSA. Trimming at V came to 0 bases and at J to 12 bases, leaving 11 bases not matched to a gene. The CDR3 loop spans 16 amino acids. The CDR3 sequence: CASSLATGTGAPGQFF. CDR3 coding DNA: TGTGCCAGCAGCTTAGCAACCGGGACAGGGGCCCCTGGGCAGTTCTTC.